The 32 T cell receptor beta chains presented below share a single source sample, sequenced in a study of shared clonotypes between healthy human individuals. Sequencing was performed with immunoSEQ multiplex PCR; in TCRdb, only in-frame clones are kept and a portion is missing. The data hold about 530,000 clones, with 60% to 80% observed a single time. Sequencing input: PBMCs. The source of these receptors is a woman aged 35 to 49 in good health. Some clones in this sample may be carry-over from other donors' samples.

This rearrangement joins TRBV7-3 to TRBJ2-7, with D hard to call. The ends were cut back, 3 bases at V and 5 bases at J, with 11 bases in the middle. The CDR3 covers 13 residues. Germline values: CDR1 SGHTA, CDR2 FQGTGA. The CDR3 sequence: CASSLDYGDEQYF. CDR3 in DNA: TGTGCCAGCAGCTTGGATTATGGCGACGAGCAGTACTTC.

The V gene is TRBV29-1, the J gene TRBJ2-7, with 9 bases matching TRBD1. The germline V gene encodes CDR1 SQVTM and CDR2 ANQGSEA. This CDR3 has 14 residues. V shed 3 bases and J 7 bases; nucleotides not matched to a gene: 10. The CDR3 coding sequence is TGCAGCGTTGAGGTACAGGGGGCGTTGGGGGAGCAGTACTTC. Translating it yields CSVEVQGALGEQYF.

This chain connects TRBV7-2 to TRBJ1-5; no reliable D call. The germline V gene encodes CDR1 SGHTA and CDR2 FQGNSA. V lost 5 bases to trimming and J lost 1 base, with 6 bases between them. The CDR3 has 13 amino acids. CDR3 region: CASSPDSNQPQHF. In DNA, the CDR3 is TGTGCCAGCAGCCCGGACAGCAATCAGCCCCAGCATTTT.

The rearrangement joins TRBV5-1 to TRBJ2-1; D gene unclear. The CDR3 loop spans 13 amino acids. Germline CDR1 is SGHRS and CDR2 is YFSETQ. The ends were cut back, 6 bases at V and 2 bases at J, with 9 bases in the middle. CDR3 region: CASTEATYNEQFF. The CDR3 DNA reads as TGCGCCAGCACCGAGGCCACCTACAATGAGCAGTTCTTC.

The chain employs TRBV11-2 and TRBJ2-4; TRBD1 aligns across 9 bases. Unmatched junction bases numbered 11, after V lost 3 bases and J lost 2 bases. The CDR3 loop spans 18 amino acids. Germline lookup yields CDR1 SGHAT and CDR2 FQNNGV. CDR3 nucleotide sequence: TGTGCCAGCAGCTTGTTACGGGGACAGGGCTTGTCCAAAAACATTCAGTACTTC. Protein sequence: CASSLLRGQGLSKNIQYF.

The chain uses TRBV5-1 and TRBJ2-1; D call uncertain. The germline V gene has CDR1 SGHRS and CDR2 YFSETQ. The ends were cut back, 0 bases at V and 8 bases at J, with 12 bases in the middle. There are 14 residues in the CDR3. The CDR3 reads CASSLEALRYEQFF. Written as DNA, the CDR3 is TGCGCCAGCAGCTTGGAGGCCTTGCGATATGAGCAGTTCTTC.

This chain uses TRBV7-3 with TRBJ2-6, with a possible D match to TRBD2 (6 bases). The CDR3 runs 19 residues. Deletions cut 2 bases from V and 0 bases from J, with 17 bases between. Germline V CDR1 and CDR2: SGHTA, FQGTGA. The CDR3 DNA reads TGTGCCAGCAGCTTAGTCTTCCGGGCCGGGGGCTCTGGGGCCAACGTCCTGACTTTC. Its translation is CASSLVFRAGGSGANVLTF.

V gene TRBV6-4 combines with J gene TRBJ2-1, with 8 bases that match TRBD2. Trimming cost V 2 bases and J 6 bases; bases outside gene matches: 3. This CDR3 is 14 amino acids long. The germline V gene encodes CDR1 MRHNA and CDR2 SNTAGT. CDR3 region: CASSDGTSSNEQFF. As DNA, the CDR3 is TGTGCCAGCAGTGACGGGACTAGTTCCAATGAGCAGTTCTTC.

The J gene is TRBJ2-1, the V gene TRBV7-9, with 13 bases matching TRBD2. J was trimmed by 0 bases and V by 4 bases; bases with no gene match: 6. Germline-derived CDR1 and CDR2 are SEHNR and FQNEAQ (reference sequence). This CDR3 has 18 residues. The CDR3: CASSSGTSGVSSYNEQFF. In nucleotides, the CDR3 is TGTGCCAGCAGCTCGGGGACTAGCGGGGTTAGCTCCTACAATGAGCAGTTCTTC.

The chain recombines TRBV4-1 with TRBJ2-5, with TRBD2 matching 8 bases. V lost 7 bases to trimming and J lost 10 bases; unmatched junction nucleotides: 14. Germline-derived CDR1 and CDR2 are MGHRA and YSYEKL. This CDR3 has 14 amino acids. CDR3 in DNA: TGCGCCAGCAAGGGCTGGGGAGCGGGAGTCCACCAGTACTTC. Residues: CASKGWGAGVHQYF.

This chain connects TRBV7-2 to TRBJ1-3; the D is unclear. The CDR3 loop spans 13 amino acids. The V gene's germline CDR1 is SGHTA and CDR2 FQGNSA. The germline V and J ends were trimmed by 7 bases and 4 bases, with 11 bases remaining between them. The CDR3 spells CASTPLGGNTIYF. DNA of the CDR3: TGTGCCAGCACTCCGCTGGGGGGAAACACCATATATTTT.

This sequence joins TRBV5-1 and TRBJ1-1; 7 bases agree with TRBD1. CDR3 size: 14 residues. After removal of 4 bases from V and 3 bases from J, the junction contained 6 bases not matched to a gene. In germline, CDR1 is SGHRS, CDR2 YFSETQ. The CDR3 spells CASSGSGGDTEAFF. Written as DNA, the CDR3 is TGCGCCAGCAGCGGTTCAGGGGGGGACACTGAAGCTTTCTTT.

At least ten counts were recorded for this clone. The V call is TRBV30, the J call TRBJ2-1; 8 bases agree with TRBD2. The ends lost 3 bases at V and 2 bases at J; junction bases unmatched: 0. Germline lookup yields CDR1 GTSNPN and CDR2 SVGIG (reference sequence). The CDR3 totals 13 residues. The CDR3 DNA reads as TGTGCCTGGAGCGGGAGGGCCTACAATGAGCAGTTCTTC. It codes for CAWSGRAYNEQFF.

This clone was seen a few times. The V gene is TRBV2, the J gene TRBJ2-5; possible D gene TRBD1, 5 bases. Trimming pared 5 bases from V and 5 bases from J, leaving 15 bases between. The CDR3 length is 14 residues. Germline V CDR1 and CDR2: SNHLY, FYNNEI. CDR3 nucleotide sequence: TGTGCCAGCAGTCCTTCAGGGTCTTGGGAGACCCAGTACTTC. Encoded protein: CASSPSGSWETQYF. Based on the CDR3 plus reference TRBV2 and TRBJ2-5, the full variable domain is EPEVTQTPSHQVTQMGQEVILRCVPISNHLYFYWYRQILGQKVEFLVSFYNNEISEKSEIFDDQFSVERPDGSNFTLKIRSTKLEDSAMYFCASSPSGSWETQYFGPGTRLLVL.

The rearrangement joins TRBV11-2 to TRBJ2-7; 7 bases align to TRBD2. Per germline, CDR1 SGHAT and CDR2 FQNNGV. The CDR3 totals 14 residues. J gave up 3 bases and V 3 bases, and 5 bases lay outside the gene matches. CDR3 residues: CASSLAGEVYEQYF. The CDR3 DNA sequence: TGTGCCAGCAGCTTGGCGGGAGAGGTCTACGAGCAGTACTTC.

This chain uses TRBV27 with TRBJ1-5, with a weak D call TRBD1 (5 bases). V was clipped by 4 bases and J by 3 bases, with 13 bases between them. From germline, CDR1 is MNHEY and CDR2 SMNVEV (reference sequence). The CDR3 extends over 15 amino acids. CDR3 coding DNA: TGTGCCAGCAGTTCCCTGGGGGGTCCCAATCAGCCCCAGCATTTT. Protein product: CASSSLGGPNQPQHF.

As regards this clone: This may be a read error, as it is one base from a much larger clone. This sample also contains other DNA sequences that code for the same CDR3. The chain is built from TRBV4-2 and TRBJ1-2; possibly TRBD1 for D (5 bases). The V gene's germline CDR1 is LGHNA and CDR2 YNFKEQ. The CDR3 consists of 17 residues. The chain's CDR3 is CASSQGGGEGKNYGYTF. The CDR3 DNA reads TGTGCCAGCAGCCAAGGTGGAGGGGAAGGAAAAAACTATGGCTACACCTTT.

This clone was detected ten times or more. The chain employs TRBV18 and TRBJ2-5; the D is unclear. CDR1 and CDR2 (germline): KGHSH, LQKENI. V gave up 3 bases and J gave up 0 bases, with 8 bases separating them. There are 14 residues in the CDR3. CDR3 sequence reads: CASSPSAYQETQYF. Written as DNA, the CDR3 is TGTGCCAGCTCACCCAGCGCGTACCAAGAGACCCAGTACTTC.

This clone was detected many times. This chain links TRBV7-2 with TRBJ1-1; 9 bases align to TRBD1. The CDR3 contains 17 residues. The J segment lost 2 bases and the V segment lost 5 bases, leaving 12 bases of the junction unmatched. CDR1 is SGHTA, CDR2 FQGNSA, per germline. The CDR3 here is CASSPWGTGGANTEAFF. CDR3 nucleotides: TGTGCCAGCAGCCCTTGGGGCACAGGGGGCGCAAACACTGAAGCTTTCTTT.

V usage is TRBV29-1 and J usage is TRBJ2-7; D is perhaps TRBD2 (5 bases). V was pared by 3 bases and J by 8 bases, with 11 bases between. CDR1 and CDR2 from the germline V gene are SQVTM and ANQGSEA. The CDR3 extends over 11 amino acids. The CDR3 bases are TGCAGCGTTGACCACCGGGATAAGCAGTACTTC. Protein sequence: CSVDHRDKQYF.

This clone was detected only once. This chain uses TRBV11-3 with TRBJ1-6, with D hard to call. The V and J ends lost 4 bases and 3 bases respectively, with 4 bases between them. Looked up from germline, CDR1 is SGHNT and CDR2 is YENEEA. This CDR3 region has 13 residues. DNA for the CDR3: TGTGCCAGCAGCTCCAACTATAATTCACCCCTCCACTTT. This translates into CASSSNYNSPLHF. The full variable domain, in which reference TRBV11-3 and TRBJ1-6 provide the parts outside the CDR3, is EAGVVQSPRYKIIEKKQPVAFWCNPISGHNTLYWYLQNLGQGPELLIRYENEEAVDDSQLPKDRFSAERLKGVDSTLKIQPAELGDSAVYLCASSSNYNSPLHFGNGTRLTVT.

V gene TRBV9 combines with J gene TRBJ1-5, with D possibly TRBD1 on 6 matching bases. CDR3 size: 15 residues. The germline gives CDR1 SGDLS, CDR2 YYNGEE. Trimming shortened V by 4 bases and J by 2 bases, and 13 bases separated the two germline ends. The CDR3 bases are TGTGCCAGCAGCCGGGGGGGGCTTGGCAATCAGCCCCAGCATTTT. Amino acid sequence: CASSRGGLGNQPQHF.

The chain couples TRBV30 to TRBJ2-3, with 9 bases matching TRBD1. J gave up 4 bases and V 8 bases, and 13 bases lay outside the gene matches. The CDR3 is made up of 15 amino acids. Germline V gives CDR1 GTSNPN, CDR2 SVGIG (reference sequence). CDR3: CAGPDDRGGADTQYF. The CDR3 region has the DNA TGTGCCGGGCCTGATGACAGGGGGGGTGCAGATACGCAGTATTTT.

DNA of the CDR3: TGCAGCGTTGATGTATCTACAGCAGGGGGACGTGGCTACACCTTC. Its protein product is CSVDVSTAGGRGYTF. The chain carries TRBV29-1 and TRBJ1-2; the match to TRBD1 covers 7 bases. There are 15 residues in the CDR3. Germline loops: CDR1 SQVTM, CDR2 ANQGSEA. V shed 3 bases, J shed 7 bases, and the junction held 14 bases outside the gene matches.

V is TRBV10-3 and J is TRBJ2-5, with no clear D. Trimming removed 6 bases at V and 7 bases at J, with 9 bases between. There are 11 residues in the CDR3. From germline, CDR1 is ENHRY and CDR2 SYGVKD. Here the CDR3 DNA reads TGTGCCATCAGCGACCGCAGGACCCAGTACTTC. It yields the protein CAISDRRTQYF.

The V gene is TRBV9, the J gene TRBJ2-7; 7 bases align to TRBD1. The CDR3 sequence is 15 residues long. Per the germline V gene, CDR1 is SGDLS and CDR2 is YYNGEE. J lost 2 bases, V lost 4 bases, and 9 bases had no gene match. CDR3 sequence (DNA): TGTGCCAGCAGCCCAAACCGGGACAGCCCCTACGAGCAGTACTTC. Its translation: CASSPNRDSPYEQYF. The variable domain in full, with the rest retrieved from reference TRBV9 and TRBJ2-7, is DSGVTQTPKHLITATGQRVTLRCSPRSGDLSVYWYQQSLDQGLQFLIQYYNGEERAKGNILERFSAQQFPDLHSELNLSSLELGDSALYFCASSPNRDSPYEQYFGPGTRLTVT.

The V and J genes are TRBV30 and TRBJ1-4, with D uncertain. This CDR3 comprises 16 residues. CDR1 GTSNPN and CDR2 SVGIG come from the germline V gene (reference sequence). Trimming cost V 0 bases and J 0 bases, with 11 bases left between them. CDR3 sequence (DNA): TGTGCCTGGAGTGTAGCTGCCCACGCAACTAATGAAAAACTGTTTTTT. It is translated as CAWSVAAHATNEKLFF. Together with reference TRBV30 and TRBJ1-4, the CDR3 gives the full variable domain: SQTIHQWPATLVQPVGSPLSLECTVEGTSNPNLYWYRQAAGRGLQLLFYSVGIGQISSEVPQNLSASRPQDRQFILSSKKLLLSDSGFYLCAWSVAAHATNEKLFFGSGTQLSVL.

This chain joins TRBV10-3 and TRBJ2-5, with TRBD2 matching 13 bases. The trim removed 3 bases at V and 4 bases at J, leaving 2 bases unmatched. Per the germline V gene, CDR1 is ENHRY and CDR2 is SYGVKD. The CDR3 contains 15 residues. The CDR3 reads CAISDGLAGVETQYF. CDR3 nucleotide sequence: TGTGCCATCAGTGACGGACTAGCGGGAGTAGAGACCCAGTACTTC.

The rearrangement joins TRBV7-9 to TRBJ2-2; possible D gene TRBD2, 6 bases. V lost 5 bases and J lost 4, with 11 bases in between. Germline V gene lookup returns CDR1 SEHNR and CDR2 FQNEAQ (reference sequence). The CDR3 covers 14 residues. The CDR3 coding sequence is TGTGCCAGCAGCCGTGGGGGACTCACCGGGGAGCTGTTTTTT. Translating gives CASSRGGLTGELFF.

V is TRBV6-1 and J is TRBJ2-2, with 7 positions matching TRBD1. From germline, CDR1 is MNHNS and CDR2 SASEGT. J lost 5 bases, V lost 9 bases, and 12 bases had no gene match. CDR3 length: 15 residues. The CDR3 protein is CASATGTVETGELFF. The CDR3 coding sequence is TGTGCCAGTGCCACCGGGACAGTCGAGACCGGGGAGCTGTTTTTT.

The chain recombines TRBV5-6 with TRBJ2-3; maybe TRBD1 (6 bases). Germline V gene lookup returns CDR1 SGHDT and CDR2 YYEEEE. The V end was cut by 0 bases, the J end by 1 base, with 9 bases between. This CDR3 comprises 15 residues. CDR3 nucleotides: TGTGCCAGCAGCTTGGTCGCAGGGGGCACAGATACGCAGTATTTT. Translated: CASSLVAGGTDTQYF.

The chain employs TRBV6-1 and TRBJ2-1, with TRBD2 matching 15 bases. Trimming took 3 bases from V and 5 from J; bases not matched to a gene: 2. Per the germline V gene, CDR1 is MNHNS and CDR2 is SASEGT. There are 16 residues in the CDR3. This CDR3 reads CASSEGLAGGNNEQFF. CDR3 nucleotide sequence: TGTGCCAGCAGTGAGGGACTAGCGGGAGGTAACAATGAGCAGTTCTTC.